This paragraph reports one T cell receptor (beta chain). The entry originates in a study of T cells after yellow fever vaccination. Using its own MiXCR run on the 5' RACE reads, TCRdb lists one record per CDR3 protein. The sample has about 630,000 distinct CDR3 sequences; roughly an eighth are singletons. The CDR3 loop spans 13 amino acids. V was clipped by 7 bases and J by 2 bases, with 11 bases between them. Germline CDR1 reads SQVTM; CDR2 reads ANQGSEA. Sequencing was performed on PBMCs, taken on the day of the yellow fever booster vaccination. This clonotype was sampled from a man aged 25-40 years who received the YFV17D yellow fever vaccine. The chain has TRBV29-1 and TRBJ1-4; possibly TRBD1 for D (6 bases). CDR3 sequence: CSAFQGTNEKLFF. DNA of the CDR3: TGCAGCGCCTTCCAGGGGACTAATGAAAAACTGTTTTTT.